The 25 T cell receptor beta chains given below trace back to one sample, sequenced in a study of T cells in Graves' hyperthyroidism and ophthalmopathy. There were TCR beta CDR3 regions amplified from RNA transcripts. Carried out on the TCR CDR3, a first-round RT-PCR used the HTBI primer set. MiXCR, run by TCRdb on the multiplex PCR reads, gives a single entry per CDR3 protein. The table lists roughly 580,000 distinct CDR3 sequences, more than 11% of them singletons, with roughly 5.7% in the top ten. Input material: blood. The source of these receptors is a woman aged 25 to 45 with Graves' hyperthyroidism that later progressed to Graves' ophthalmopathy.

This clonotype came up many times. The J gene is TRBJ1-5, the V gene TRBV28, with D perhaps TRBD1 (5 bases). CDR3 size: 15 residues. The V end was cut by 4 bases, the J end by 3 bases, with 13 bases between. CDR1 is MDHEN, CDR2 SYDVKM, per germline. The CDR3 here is CASSWTWGNNQPQHF. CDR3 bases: TGTGCCAGCAGTTGGACTTGGGGGAACAATCAGCCCCAGCATTTT.

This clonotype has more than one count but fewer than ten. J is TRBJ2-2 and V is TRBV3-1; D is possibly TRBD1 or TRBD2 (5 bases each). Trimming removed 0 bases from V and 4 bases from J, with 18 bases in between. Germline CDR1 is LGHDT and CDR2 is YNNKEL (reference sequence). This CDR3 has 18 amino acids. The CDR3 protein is CASSQDLGVLGGTGELFF. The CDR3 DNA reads TGTGCCAGCAGCCAAGATCTGGGGGTCCTGGGTGGCACCGGGGAGCTGTTTTTT.

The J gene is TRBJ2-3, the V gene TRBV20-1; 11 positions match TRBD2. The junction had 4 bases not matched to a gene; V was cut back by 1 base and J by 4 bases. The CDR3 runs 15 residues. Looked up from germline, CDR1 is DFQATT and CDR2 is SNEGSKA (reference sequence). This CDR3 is CSARVLAGGADTQYF. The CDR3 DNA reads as TGCAGTGCTAGAGTTCTAGCGGGAGGAGCAGATACGCAGTATTTT.

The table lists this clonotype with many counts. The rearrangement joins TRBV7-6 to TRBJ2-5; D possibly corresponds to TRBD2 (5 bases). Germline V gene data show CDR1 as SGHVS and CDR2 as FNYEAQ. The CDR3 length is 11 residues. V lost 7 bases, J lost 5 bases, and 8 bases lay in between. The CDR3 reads CASISGETQYF. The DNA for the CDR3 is TGTGCCAGCATTTCGGGGGAGACCCAGTACTTC.

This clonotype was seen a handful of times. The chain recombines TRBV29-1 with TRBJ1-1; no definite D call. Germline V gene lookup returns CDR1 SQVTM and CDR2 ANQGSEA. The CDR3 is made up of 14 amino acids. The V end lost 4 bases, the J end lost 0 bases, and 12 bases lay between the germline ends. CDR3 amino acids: CSVARTDVNTEAFF. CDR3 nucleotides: TGCAGCGTTGCCCGGACTGATGTGAACACTGAAGCTTTCTTT.

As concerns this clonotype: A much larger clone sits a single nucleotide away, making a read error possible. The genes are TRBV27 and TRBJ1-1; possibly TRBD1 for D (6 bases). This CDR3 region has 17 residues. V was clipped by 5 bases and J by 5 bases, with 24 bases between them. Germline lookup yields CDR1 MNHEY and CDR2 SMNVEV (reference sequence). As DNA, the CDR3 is TGTGCCAGCAGTCCGGACGGGGGGGTAGGGGGATGGACTGAAGCTTTCTTT. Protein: CASSPDGGVGGWTEAFF.

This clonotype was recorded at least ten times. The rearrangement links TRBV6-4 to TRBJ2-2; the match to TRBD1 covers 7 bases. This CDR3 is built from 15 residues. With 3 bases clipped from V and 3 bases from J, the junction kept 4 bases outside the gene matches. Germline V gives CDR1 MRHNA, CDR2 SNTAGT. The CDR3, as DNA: TGTGCCAGCAGTGAGACAGGGCCCGACACCGGGGAGCTGTTTTTT. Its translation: CASSETGPDTGELFF.

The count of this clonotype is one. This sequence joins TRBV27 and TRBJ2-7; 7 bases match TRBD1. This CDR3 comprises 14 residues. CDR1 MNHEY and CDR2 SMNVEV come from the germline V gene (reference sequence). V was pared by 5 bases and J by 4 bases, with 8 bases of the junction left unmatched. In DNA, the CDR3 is TGTGCCAGCAGTGCCCGACAGGGTAGGTACGAGCAGTACTTC. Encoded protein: CASSARQGRYEQYF.

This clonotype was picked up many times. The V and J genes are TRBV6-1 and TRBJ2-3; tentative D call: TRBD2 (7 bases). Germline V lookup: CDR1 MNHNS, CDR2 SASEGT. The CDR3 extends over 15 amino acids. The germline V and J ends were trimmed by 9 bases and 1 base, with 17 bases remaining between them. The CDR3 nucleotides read TGTGCCAGTAGGACCCGGGGGGCTCGCACAGATACGCAGTATTTT. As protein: CASRTRGARTDTQYF.

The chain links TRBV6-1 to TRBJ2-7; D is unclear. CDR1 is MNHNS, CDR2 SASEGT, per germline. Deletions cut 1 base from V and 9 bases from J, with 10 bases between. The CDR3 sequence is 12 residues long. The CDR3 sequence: CASSEGGSSQYF. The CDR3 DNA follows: TGTGCCAGCAGTGAAGGTGGGTCTTCGCAGTACTTC.

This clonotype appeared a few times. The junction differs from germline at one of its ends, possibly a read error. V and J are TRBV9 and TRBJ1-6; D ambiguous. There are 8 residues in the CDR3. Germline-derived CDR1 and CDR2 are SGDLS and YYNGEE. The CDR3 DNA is TGTGCCAGCAGCGTAATCAACTTT. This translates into CASSVINF.

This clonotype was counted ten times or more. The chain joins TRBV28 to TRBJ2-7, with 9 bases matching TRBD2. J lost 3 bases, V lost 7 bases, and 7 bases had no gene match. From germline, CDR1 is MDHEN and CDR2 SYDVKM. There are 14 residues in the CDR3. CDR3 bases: TGTGCCAGCATCTCGAGAGCGGGAGGCTACGAGCAGTACTTC. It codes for CASISRAGGYEQYF.

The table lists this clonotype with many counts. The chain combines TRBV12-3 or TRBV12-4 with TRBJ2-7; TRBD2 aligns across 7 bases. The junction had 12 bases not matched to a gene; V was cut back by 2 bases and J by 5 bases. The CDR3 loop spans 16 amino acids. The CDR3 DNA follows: TGTGCCAGCAGTTTAAGGTCGGGAGGCGCTTCGCACGAGCAGTACTTC. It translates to CASSLRSGGASHEQYF.

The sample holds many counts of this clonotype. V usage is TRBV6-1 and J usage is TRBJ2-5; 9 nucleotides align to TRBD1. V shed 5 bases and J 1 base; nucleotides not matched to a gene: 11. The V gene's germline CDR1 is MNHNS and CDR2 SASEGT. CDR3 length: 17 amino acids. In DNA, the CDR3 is TGTGCCAGCAGTCGGAAACAGGGACAGGGAACCCAAGAGACCCAGTACTTC. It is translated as CASSRKQGQGTQETQYF.

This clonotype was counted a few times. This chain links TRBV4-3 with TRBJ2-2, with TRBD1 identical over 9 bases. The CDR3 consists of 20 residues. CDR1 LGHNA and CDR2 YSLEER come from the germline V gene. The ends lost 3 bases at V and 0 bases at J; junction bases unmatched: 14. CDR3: CASSQAGTGTALSNTGELFF. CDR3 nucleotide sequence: TGCGCCAGCAGCCAGGCCGGGACAGGGACGGCCCTATCGAACACCGGGGAGCTGTTTTTT.

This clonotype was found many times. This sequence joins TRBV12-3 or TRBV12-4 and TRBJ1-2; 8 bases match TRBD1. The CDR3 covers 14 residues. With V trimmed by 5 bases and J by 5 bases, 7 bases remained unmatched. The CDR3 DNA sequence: TGTGCCAGCAGTCGAAGACAGGGGAATTATGGCTACACCTTC. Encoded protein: CASSRRQGNYGYTF.

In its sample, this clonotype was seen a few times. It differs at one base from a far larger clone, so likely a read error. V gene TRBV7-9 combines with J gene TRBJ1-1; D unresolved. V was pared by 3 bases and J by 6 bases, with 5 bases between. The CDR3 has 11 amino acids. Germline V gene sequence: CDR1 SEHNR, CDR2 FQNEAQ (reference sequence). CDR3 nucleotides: TGTGCCAGCAGCTTTGGAGCTGAAGCTTTCTTT. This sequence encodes CASSFGAEAFF.

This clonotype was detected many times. CDR3 protein: CASSFGTSTSTDTQYF. As DNA, the CDR3 is TGTGCCAGCAGCTTTGGGACTTCGACTAGCACAGATACGCAGTATTTT. V and J are TRBV11-1 and TRBJ2-3; tentative D call: TRBD2 (6 bases). The CDR3 consists of 16 residues. Germline lookup yields CDR1 SGHAT and CDR2 FQDESV (reference sequence). V lost 3 bases and J 0 bases, leaving 13 bases between the germline ends. The complete variable domain, with remaining parts taken from reference TRBV11-1 and TRBJ2-3, reads EAEVAQSPRYKITEKSQAVAFWCDPISGHATLYWYRQILGQGPELLVQFQDESVVDDSQLPKDRFSAERLKGVDSTLKIQPAELGDSAMYLCASSFGTSTSTDTQYFGPGTRLTVL.

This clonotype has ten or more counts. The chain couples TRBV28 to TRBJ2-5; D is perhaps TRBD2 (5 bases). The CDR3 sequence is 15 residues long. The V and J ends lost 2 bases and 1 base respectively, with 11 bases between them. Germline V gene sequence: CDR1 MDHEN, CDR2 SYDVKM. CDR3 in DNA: TGTGCCAGCAGTTTAACAGCGGCCGGCCAAGAGACCCAGTACTTC. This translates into CASSLTAAGQETQYF.

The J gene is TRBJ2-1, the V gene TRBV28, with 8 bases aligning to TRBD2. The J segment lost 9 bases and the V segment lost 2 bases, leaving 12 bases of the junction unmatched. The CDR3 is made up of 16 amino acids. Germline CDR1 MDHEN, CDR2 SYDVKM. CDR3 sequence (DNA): TGTGCCAGCAGTTTACCCAACCCGGGGGGGCTGAGTGAGCAGTTCTTC. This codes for CASSLPNPGGLSEQFF.

The CDR3 reads CARDLRTEIYEQYF. CDR3 sequence (DNA): TGTGCCAGGGACCTCCGGACAGAAATCTACGAGCAGTACTTC. This chain connects TRBV6-1 to TRBJ2-7; D might be TRBD1 (6 bases). Looked up from germline, CDR1 is MNHNS and CDR2 is SASEGT. This CDR3 region has 14 residues. V was cut by 9 bases and J by 3 bases, with 18 bases left in between.

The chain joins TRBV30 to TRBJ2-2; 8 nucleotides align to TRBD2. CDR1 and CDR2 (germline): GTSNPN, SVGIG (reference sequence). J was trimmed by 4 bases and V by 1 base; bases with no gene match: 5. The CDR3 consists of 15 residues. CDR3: CAWSEAGGPTGELFF. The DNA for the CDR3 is TGTGCCTGGAGTGAGGCGGGAGGTCCCACCGGGGAGCTGTTTTTT. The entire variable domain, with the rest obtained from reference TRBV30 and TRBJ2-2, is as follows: SQTIHQWPATLVQPVGSPLSLECTVEGTSNPNLYWYRQAAGRGLQLLFYSVGIGQISSEVPQNLSASRPQDRQFILSSKKLLLSDSGFYLCAWSEAGGPTGELFFGEGSRLTVL.

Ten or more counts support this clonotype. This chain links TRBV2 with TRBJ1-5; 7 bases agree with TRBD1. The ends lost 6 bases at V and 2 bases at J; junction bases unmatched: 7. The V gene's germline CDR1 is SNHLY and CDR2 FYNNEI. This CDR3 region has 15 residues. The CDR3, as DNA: TGTGCCAGCAGAAGGGGGCAGACGGGCAATCAGCCCCAGCATTTT. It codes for CASRRGQTGNQPQHF.

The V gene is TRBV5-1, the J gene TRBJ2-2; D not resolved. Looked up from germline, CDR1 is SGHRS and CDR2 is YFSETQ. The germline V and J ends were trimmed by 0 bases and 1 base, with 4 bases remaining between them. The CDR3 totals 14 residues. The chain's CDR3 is CASSLEQNTGELFF. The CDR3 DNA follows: TGCGCCAGCAGCTTGGAACAGAACACCGGGGAGCTGTTTTTT.

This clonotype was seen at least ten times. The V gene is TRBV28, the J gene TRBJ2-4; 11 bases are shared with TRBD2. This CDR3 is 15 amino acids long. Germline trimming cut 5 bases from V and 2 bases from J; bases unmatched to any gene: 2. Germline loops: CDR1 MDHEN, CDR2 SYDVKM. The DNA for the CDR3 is TGTGCCAGCAGTCTAGCGGGAGGCTCCAAAAACATTCAGTACTTC. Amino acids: CASSLAGGSKNIQYF.